The source of this T cell receptor beta chain is a study of cytomegalovirus exposure and HLA in healthy donors. This PCR relied on a set of 60 Vbeta primers and 13 Jbeta primers. In the authors' methods: Around 11 million of about 88 million unique TCR beta chains were shared, per a later count. The table came from immunoSEQ multiplex PCR; TCRdb's copy has only in-frame clones and leaves some out. The V and J calls and clone size are taken from that table; D and trimming were inferred from the DNA. The sample has 150,000 or so clones, approximately 75% seen once; the top ten hold about 2.7%. There are 16 residues in the CDR3. Trimming stripped 3 bases from V and 0 bases from J, with 15 bases between. Germline CDR1 LNHDA, CDR2 SQIVND (reference sequence).

The source of this sequence is a man aged 18 to 30 in good health and CMV-seronegative. The sample was PBMCs. The V call is TRBV19, the J call TRBJ2-7; a possible D gene is TRBD2 (5 bases). CDR3 nucleotide sequence: TGTGCCAGTAGTATTAGTGGCGGTCGGGGCTCCTACGAGCAGTACTTC. Its protein is CASSISGGRGSYEQYF.